This TCR beta chain was captured in a study of blood T cell repertoires in COVID-19. Overall study: Sources were T cells, B-cell-depleted T cells, or PBMCs; the material itself was cDNA or gDNA.

In the original processing: Quantification of nucleated cells was approximated via reference gene primer amplification. Clones were read by immunoSEQ multiplex PCR, and TCRdb kept only the in-frame ones, dropping some. The DNA was the basis for D and trimming; V, J and clone size are from that table. This table has roughly 58,000 clones, around 66% appearing once. The cohort comprised adults aged about 18 to 100 years residing in approximately 22 US areas. V dropped 6 bases and J dropped 5; count of bases not matched to a gene: 3. Looked up from germline, CDR1 is MDHEN and CDR2 is SYDVKM. The CDR3 covers 12 residues.

The TCR originated in a woman aged 55-70 years who had been exposed to COVID-19. Sequencing used PBMCs or T cells enriched from blood (not recorded which). The chain uses TRBV28 and TRBJ1-2; 7 nucleotides line up with TRBD1. DNA of the CDR3: TGTGCCAGCAGACCAGGGGGTTATGGCTACACCTTC. It encodes CASRPGGYGYTF.